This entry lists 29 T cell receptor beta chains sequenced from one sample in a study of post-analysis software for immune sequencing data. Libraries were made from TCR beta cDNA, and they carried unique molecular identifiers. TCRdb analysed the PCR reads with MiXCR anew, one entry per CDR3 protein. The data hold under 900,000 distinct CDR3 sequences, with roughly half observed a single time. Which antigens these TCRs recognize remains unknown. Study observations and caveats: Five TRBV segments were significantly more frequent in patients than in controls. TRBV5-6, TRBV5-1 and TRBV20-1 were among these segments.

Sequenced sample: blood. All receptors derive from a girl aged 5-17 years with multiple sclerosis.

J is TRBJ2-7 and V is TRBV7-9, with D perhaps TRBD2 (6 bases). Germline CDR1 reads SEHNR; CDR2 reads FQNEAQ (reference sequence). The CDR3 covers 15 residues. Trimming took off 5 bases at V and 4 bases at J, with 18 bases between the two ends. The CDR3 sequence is CASSHTGLREYEQYF. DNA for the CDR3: TGTGCCAGCAGCCATACGGGACTCCGCGAGTACGAGCAGTACTTC.

The CDR3 protein is CASSLTGRGASYEQYF. The CDR3 bases are TGTGCCAGCAGCCTAACCGGGAGGGGAGCCTCCTACGAGCAGTACTTC. The chain links TRBV5-5 to TRBJ2-7, with 8 bases that match TRBD2. The germline CDR1 and CDR2 sequences are SGHKS and YYEKEE (reference sequence). The CDR3 is 16 amino acids. The junction had 9 bases not matched to a gene; V was cut back by 4 bases and J by 0 bases.

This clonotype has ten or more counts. CDR3 DNA sequence: TGTGCCAGCAGCTCCGGGGAGACTAGCGGCATCCTCGGGAATGAGCAGTTCTTC. This gives the protein CASSSGETSGILGNEQFF. V usage is TRBV7-3 and J usage is TRBJ2-1, with 9 bases matching TRBD2. The V gene end was trimmed by 4 bases and the J gene end by 7 bases; junction bases not matched to a gene: 17. The CDR3 is made up of 18 amino acids. Germline lookup yields CDR1 SGHTA and CDR2 FQGTGA.

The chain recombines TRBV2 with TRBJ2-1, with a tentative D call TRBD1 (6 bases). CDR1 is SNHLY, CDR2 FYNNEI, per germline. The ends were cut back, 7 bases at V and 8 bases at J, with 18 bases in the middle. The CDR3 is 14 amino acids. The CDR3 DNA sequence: TGTGCCAGCAAGACCATCCTCAGGGGCGATGAGCAGTTCTTC. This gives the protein CASKTILRGDEQFF.

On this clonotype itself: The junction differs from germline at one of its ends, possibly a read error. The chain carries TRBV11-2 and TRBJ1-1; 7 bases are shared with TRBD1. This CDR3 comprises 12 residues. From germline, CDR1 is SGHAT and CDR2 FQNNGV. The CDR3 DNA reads TGCGCCAGCAGCTTGGAGGGGGCTGTAGCTTTCTTT. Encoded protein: CASSLEGAVAFF.

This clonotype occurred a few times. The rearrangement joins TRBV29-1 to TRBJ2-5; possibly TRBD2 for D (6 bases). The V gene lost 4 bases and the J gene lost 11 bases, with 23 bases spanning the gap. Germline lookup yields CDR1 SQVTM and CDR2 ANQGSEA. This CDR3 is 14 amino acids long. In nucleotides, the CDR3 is TGCAGCGTTGGGGGGGACCTACTGGTTGGGGAGCAGTACTTC. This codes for CSVGGDLLVGEQYF.

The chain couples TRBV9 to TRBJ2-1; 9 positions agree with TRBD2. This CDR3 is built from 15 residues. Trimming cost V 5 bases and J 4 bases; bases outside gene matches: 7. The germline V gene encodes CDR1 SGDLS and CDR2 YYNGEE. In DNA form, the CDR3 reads TGTGCCAGCAGTCCTAGCGGGAACCTGTACAATGAGCAGTTCTTC. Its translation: CASSPSGNLYNEQFF.

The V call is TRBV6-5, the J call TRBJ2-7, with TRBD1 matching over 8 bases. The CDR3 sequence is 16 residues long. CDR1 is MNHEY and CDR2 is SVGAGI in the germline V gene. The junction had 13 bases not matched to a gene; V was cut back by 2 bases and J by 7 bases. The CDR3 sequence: CASSYLSRQGFLEQYF. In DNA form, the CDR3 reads TGTGCCAGCAGTTACCTAAGCCGACAGGGGTTTTTGGAGCAGTACTTC.

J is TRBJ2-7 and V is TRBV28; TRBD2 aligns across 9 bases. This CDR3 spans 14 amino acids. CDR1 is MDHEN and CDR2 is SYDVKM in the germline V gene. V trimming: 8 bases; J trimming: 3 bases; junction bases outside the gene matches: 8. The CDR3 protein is CASLAGGLHYEQYF. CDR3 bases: TGTGCCAGCCTGGCGGGGGGGTTGCACTACGAGCAGTACTTC.

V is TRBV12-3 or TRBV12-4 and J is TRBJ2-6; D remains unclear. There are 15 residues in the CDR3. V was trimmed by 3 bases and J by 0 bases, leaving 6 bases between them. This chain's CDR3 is CASSFKGSGANVLTF. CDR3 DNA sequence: TGTGCCAGCAGTTTTAAGGGCTCTGGGGCCAACGTCCTGACTTTC.

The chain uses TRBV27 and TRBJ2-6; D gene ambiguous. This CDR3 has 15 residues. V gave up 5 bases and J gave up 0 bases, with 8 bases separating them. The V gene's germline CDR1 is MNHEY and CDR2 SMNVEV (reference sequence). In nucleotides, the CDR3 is TGTGCCAGCAGTCGGGCCTTCTCTGGGGCCAACGTCCTGACTTTC. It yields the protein CASSRAFSGANVLTF.

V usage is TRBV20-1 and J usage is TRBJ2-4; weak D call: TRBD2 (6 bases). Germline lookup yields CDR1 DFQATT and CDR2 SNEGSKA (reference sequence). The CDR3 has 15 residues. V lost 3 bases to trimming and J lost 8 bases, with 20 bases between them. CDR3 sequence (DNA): TGCAGTGCTAGCGTATCGGCGGGAACGGGGGACATTCAGTACTTC. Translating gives CSASVSAGTGDIQYF.

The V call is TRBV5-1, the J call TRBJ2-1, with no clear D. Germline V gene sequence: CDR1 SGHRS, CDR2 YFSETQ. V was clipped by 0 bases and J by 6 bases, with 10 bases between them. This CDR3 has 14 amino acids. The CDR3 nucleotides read TGCGCCAGCAGCTTGGGGGTCAATCGCAATGAGCAGTTCTTC. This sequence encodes CASSLGVNRNEQFF.

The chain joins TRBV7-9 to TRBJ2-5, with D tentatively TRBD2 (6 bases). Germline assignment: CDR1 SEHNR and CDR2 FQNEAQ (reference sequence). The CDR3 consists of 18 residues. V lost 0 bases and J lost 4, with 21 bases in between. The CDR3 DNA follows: TGTGCCAGCAGCTTAGCAATCGGAGGGTGGGGTCAACGAGAGACCCAGTACTTC. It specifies CASSLAIGGWGQRETQYF.

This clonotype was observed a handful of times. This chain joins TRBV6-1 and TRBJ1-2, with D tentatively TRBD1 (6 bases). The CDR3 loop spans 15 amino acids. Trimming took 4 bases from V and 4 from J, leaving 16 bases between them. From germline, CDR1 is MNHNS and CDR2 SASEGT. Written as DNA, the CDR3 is TGTGCCAGCAGTGGACTCTCGACAGGACTCTATGGCTACACCTTC. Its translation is CASSGLSTGLYGYTF.

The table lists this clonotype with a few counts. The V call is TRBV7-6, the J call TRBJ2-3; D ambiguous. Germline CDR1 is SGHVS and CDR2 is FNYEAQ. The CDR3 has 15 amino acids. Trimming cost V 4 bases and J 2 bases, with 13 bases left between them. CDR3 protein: CASSSDGAATDTQYF. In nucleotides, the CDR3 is TGTGCCAGCAGCTCAGACGGCGCGGCCACAGATACGCAGTATTTT. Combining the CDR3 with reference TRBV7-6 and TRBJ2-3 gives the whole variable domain GAGVSQSPRYKVTKRGQDVALRCDPISGHVSLYWYRQALGQGPEFLTYFNYEAQQDKSGLPNDRFSAERPEGSISTLTIQRTEQRDSAMYRCASSSDGAATDTQYFGPGTRLTVL.

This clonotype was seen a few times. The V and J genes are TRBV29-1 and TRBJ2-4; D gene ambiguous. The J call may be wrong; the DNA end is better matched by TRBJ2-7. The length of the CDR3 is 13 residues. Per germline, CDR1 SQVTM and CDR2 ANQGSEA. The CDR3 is CSVDPGVGNEQYF. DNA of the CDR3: TGCAGCGTTGATCCCGGAGTAGGGAACGAGCAGTACTTC.

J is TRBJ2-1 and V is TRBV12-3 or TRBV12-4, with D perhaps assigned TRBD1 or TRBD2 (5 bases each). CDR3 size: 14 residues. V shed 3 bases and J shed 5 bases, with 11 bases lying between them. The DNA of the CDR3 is TGTGCCAGCAGTTTCGGGACCGCAGACAATGAGCAGTTCTTC. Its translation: CASSFGTADNEQFF.

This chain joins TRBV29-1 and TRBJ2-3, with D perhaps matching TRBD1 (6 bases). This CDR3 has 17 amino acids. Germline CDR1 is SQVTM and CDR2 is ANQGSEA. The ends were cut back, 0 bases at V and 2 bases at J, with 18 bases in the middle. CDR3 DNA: TGCAGCGTTGAAGATCTAAGGGGGAGAACCCTCACAGATACGCAGTATTTT. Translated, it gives CSVEDLRGRTLTDTQYF.

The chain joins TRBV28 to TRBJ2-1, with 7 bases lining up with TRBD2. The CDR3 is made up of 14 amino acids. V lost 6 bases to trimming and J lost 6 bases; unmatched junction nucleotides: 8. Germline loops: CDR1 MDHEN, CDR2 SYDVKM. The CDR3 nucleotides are TGTGCCAGCAGAATAGCGGGTTCGAGCAATGAGCAGTTCTTC. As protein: CASRIAGSSNEQFF.

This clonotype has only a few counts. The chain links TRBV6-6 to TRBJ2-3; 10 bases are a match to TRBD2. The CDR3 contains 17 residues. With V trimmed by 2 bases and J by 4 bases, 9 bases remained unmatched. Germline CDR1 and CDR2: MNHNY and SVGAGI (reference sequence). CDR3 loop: CASSYGILAGAPDTQYF. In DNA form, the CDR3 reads TGTGCCAGCAGTTACGGGATCCTAGCGGGAGCCCCAGATACGCAGTATTTT.

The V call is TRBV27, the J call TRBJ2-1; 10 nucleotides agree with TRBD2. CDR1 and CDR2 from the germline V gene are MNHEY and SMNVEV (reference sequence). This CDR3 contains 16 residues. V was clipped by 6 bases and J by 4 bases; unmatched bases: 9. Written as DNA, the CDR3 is TGTGCCAGCAGCCTCGACCGGGGACTAGCGTACAATGAGCAGTTCTTC. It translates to CASSLDRGLAYNEQFF.

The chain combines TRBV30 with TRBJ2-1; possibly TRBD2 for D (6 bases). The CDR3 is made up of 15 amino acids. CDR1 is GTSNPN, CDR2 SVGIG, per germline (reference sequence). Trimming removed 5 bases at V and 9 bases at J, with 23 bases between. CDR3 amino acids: CAWERTGATRAEQFF. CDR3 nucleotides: TGTGCCTGGGAGAGGACGGGAGCGACTCGGGCTGAGCAGTTCTTC. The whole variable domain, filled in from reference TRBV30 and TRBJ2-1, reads SQTIHQWPATLVQPVGSPLSLECTVEGTSNPNLYWYRQAAGRGLQLLFYSVGIGQISSEVPQNLSASRPQDRQFILSSKKLLLSDSGFYLCAWERTGATRAEQFFGPGTRLTVL.

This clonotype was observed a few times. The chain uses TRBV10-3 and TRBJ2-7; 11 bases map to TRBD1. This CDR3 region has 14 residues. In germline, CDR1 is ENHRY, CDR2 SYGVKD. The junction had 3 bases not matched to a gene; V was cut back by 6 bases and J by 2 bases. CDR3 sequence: CAIRKGQGAYEQYF. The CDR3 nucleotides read TGTGCCATCAGGAAGGGACAGGGGGCCTACGAGCAGTACTTC.

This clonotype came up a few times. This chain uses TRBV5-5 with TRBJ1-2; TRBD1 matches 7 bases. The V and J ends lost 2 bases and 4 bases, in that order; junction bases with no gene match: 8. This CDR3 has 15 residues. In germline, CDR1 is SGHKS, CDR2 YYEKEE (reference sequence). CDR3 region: CASSFNPTGIYGYTF. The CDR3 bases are TGTGCCAGCAGCTTCAACCCGACAGGGATCTATGGCTACACCTTC.

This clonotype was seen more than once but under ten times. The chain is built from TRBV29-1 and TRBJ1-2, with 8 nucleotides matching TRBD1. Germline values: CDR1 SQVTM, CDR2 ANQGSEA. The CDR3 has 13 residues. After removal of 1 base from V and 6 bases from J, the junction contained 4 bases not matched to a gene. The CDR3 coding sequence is TGCAGCGTTGAAGGTGGGACAGGCAATGGCTACACCTTC. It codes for CSVEGGTGNGYTF.

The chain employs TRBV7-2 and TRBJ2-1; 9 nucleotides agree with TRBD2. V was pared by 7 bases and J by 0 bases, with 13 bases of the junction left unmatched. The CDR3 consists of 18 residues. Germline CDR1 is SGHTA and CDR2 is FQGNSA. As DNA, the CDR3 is TGTGCCAGCACCCTTGTCCCTAGCGGGGCGCTCTCCTACAATGAGCAGTTCTTC. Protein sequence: CASTLVPSGALSYNEQFF.

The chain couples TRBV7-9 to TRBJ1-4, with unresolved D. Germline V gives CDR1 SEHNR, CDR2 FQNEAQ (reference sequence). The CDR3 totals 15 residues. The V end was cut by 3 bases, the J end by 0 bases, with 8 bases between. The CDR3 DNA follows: TGTGCCAGCAGCTTCGCACATGCAACTAATGAAAAACTGTTTTTT. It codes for CASSFAHATNEKLFF. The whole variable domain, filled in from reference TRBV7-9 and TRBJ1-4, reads DTGVSQNPRHKITKRGQNVTFRCDPISEHNRLYWYRQTLGQGPEFLTYFQNEAQLEKSRLLSDRFSAERPKGSFSTLEIQRTEQGDSAMYLCASSFAHATNEKLFFGSGTQLSVL.

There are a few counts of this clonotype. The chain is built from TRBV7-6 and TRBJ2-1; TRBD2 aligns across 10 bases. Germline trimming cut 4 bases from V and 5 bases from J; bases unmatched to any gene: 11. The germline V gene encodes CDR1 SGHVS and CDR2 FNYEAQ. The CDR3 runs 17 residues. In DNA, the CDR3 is TGTGCCAGCAGCTCCTGGACTAGCGGCTCCTCAGACAATGAGCAGTTCTTC. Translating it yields CASSSWTSGSSDNEQFF.